The 26 T cell receptor beta chains below all came from one sample that was sequenced in a study of kidney transplant recipient with SARS-CoV-2 infection. Each CDR3 protein gets one entry after TCRdb re-called the reads with MiXCR. The sample carries fewer than 250,000 distinct CDR3 sequences, less than 35% recorded once. The specimen was a blood sample, collected at baseline and around day 120 from a kidney transplant recipient. These TCRs come from a male patient between 25 and 39 years old who had COVID-19 and was a kidney transplant recipient. Some T cells may arise from the graft donor.

To note about this clonotype: A read error may explain this, as a much larger clone is one base away. The rearrangement uses TRBV20-1 and TRBJ2-1; D unresolved. From germline, CDR1 is DFQATT and CDR2 SNEGSKA (reference sequence). The CDR3 is 12 amino acids. DNA for the CDR3: TGCAGTGCCCTGCTCTCCTACGATGAGCAGTTCTTC. It translates to CSALLSYDEQFF.

This clonotype was picked up many times. The genes are TRBV4-3 and TRBJ2-7; D not certain. V was shortened by 1 base and J by 3 bases, with 7 bases between the two germline ends. This CDR3 spans 13 amino acids. Germline V lookup: CDR1 LGHNA, CDR2 YSLEER. CDR3 DNA: TGCGCCAGCAGCCAAGGGCTTAGCTACGAGCAGTACTTC. Encoded protein: CASSQGLSYEQYF.

This clonotype was seen at least ten times. The chain's CDR3 is CASSEWVQGYEQYF. CDR3 bases: TGTGCCAGCAGTGAATGGGTACAGGGCTACGAGCAGTACTTC. The chain carries TRBV6-1 and TRBJ2-7; TRBD1 is a possible D gene (6 bases). Germline loops: CDR1 MNHNS, CDR2 SASEGT. The V and J ends lost 2 bases and 3 bases respectively, with 11 bases between them. CDR3 length: 14 amino acids.

In this sample, this clonotype turned up many times. V and J are TRBV7-9 and TRBJ1-2; the D is unclear. The germline V gene has CDR1 SEHNR and CDR2 FQNEAQ (reference sequence). Trimming pared 5 bases from V and 4 bases from J, leaving 23 bases between. The CDR3 length is 17 residues. The CDR3 nucleotides are TGTGCCAGCAGCAACCACTCATACCATGGAAAGACCTATGGCTACACCTTC. Protein: CASSNHSYHGKTYGYTF.

In its sample, this clonotype was seen many times. The genes are TRBV4-3 and TRBJ1-2; D not certain. From germline, CDR1 is LGHNA and CDR2 YSLEER. CDR3 length: 16 amino acids. The ends were cut back, 5 bases at V and 4 bases at J, with 20 bases in the middle. The CDR3 nucleotides are TGCGCCAGCAGCTCAGACGAACGTCGAAAGACCTATGGCTACACCTTC. This translates into CASSSDERRKTYGYTF.

As concerns this clonotype: Possible read error: a much larger clone is one base away. V gene TRBV20-1 combines with J gene TRBJ1-2, with D possibly being TRBD1 (5 bases). Germline CDR1 is DFQATT and CDR2 is SNEGSKA (reference sequence). Trimming cost V 3 bases and J 7 bases, with 18 bases left between them. The CDR3 consists of 14 residues. Here the CDR3 DNA reads TGCAGTGCTAGTGGTTTTGGGACGGTGCGTGGCTACACCTTC. The encoded protein is CSASGFGTVRGYTF.

This clonotype was seen only a few times. The rearrangement links TRBV7-6 to TRBJ2-2; D call uncertain. The CDR3 is 13 amino acids. V lost 4 bases to trimming and J lost 4 bases, with 7 bases between them. In germline, CDR1 is SGHVS, CDR2 FNYEAQ. In nucleotides, the CDR3 is TGTGCCAGCAGCTCTAGGAGCACCGGGGAGCTGTTTTTT. Translated: CASSSRSTGELFF.

In the case of this clonotype: A much bigger clone sits one base away, suggesting this may be a read error. The chain recombines TRBV19 with TRBJ1-2; D is undetermined. The CDR3 sequence is 17 residues long. Germline CDR1 and CDR2: LNHDA and SQIVND (reference sequence). CDR3 sequence: CASSSYLTNRKTYGHTF. The DNA of the CDR3 is TGTGCCAGTAGTTCATACCTGACAAATCGAAAGACCTATGGCCACACCTTC. The whole variable domain, filled in from reference TRBV19 and TRBJ1-2, reads DGGITQSPKYLFRKEGQNVTLSCEQNLNHDAMYWYRQDPGQGLRLIYYSQIVNDFQKGDIAEGYSVSREKKESFPLTVTSAQKNPTAFYLCASSSYLTNRKTYGHTFGSGTRLTVV.

Note on this clonotype: A single base separates this from a much larger clone, so it may be a read error. The chain has TRBV4-2 and TRBJ2-5; 8 nucleotides agree with TRBD2. V was clipped by 1 base and J by 5 bases; unmatched bases: 18. There are 19 residues in the CDR3. Germline CDR1 reads LGHNA; CDR2 reads YNFKEQ. The DNA of the CDR3 is TGTGCCAGCAGCCAAGGAGAGACTGTTCTAACGGGAGGGTCTGAGACCCAGTACTTC. Translating it yields CASSQGETVLTGGSETQYF.

Points on this clonotype: This may stem from a read error, because a much larger clone lies one nucleotide away. The chain employs TRBV6-2 or TRBV6-3 and TRBJ1-2; possibly TRBD1 for D (5 bases). CDR1 is MNHEY and CDR2 is SVGEGT in the germline V gene. This CDR3 comprises 14 residues. This chain's CDR3 is CANSYSTGDYGYTF. The CDR3 nucleotides are TGTGCCAACAGTTACTCAACAGGAGACTATGGCTACACCTTC.

With regard to this clonotype: Being one base from a much bigger clone, this may be a read error. V usage is TRBV3-2 and J usage is TRBJ2-1; TRBD1, as called in the table, went unchecked against the DNA. TRBV3-2 is termed a pseudogene. This CDR3 contains 15 residues. The CDR3 bases are TGTGCCAGCAGCGAAACGGCTCGCAAGACAGGGGTTCGGTTCTTC. Translated, it gives CASSETARKTGVRFF.

The rearrangement links TRBV5-4 to TRBJ1-2, with unresolved D. Germline-derived CDR1 and CDR2 are SGHNT and YYREEE (reference sequence). Trimming cost V 7 bases and J 4 bases, with 23 bases left between them. This CDR3 has 16 amino acids. DNA for the CDR3: TGTGCCAGCGTGTGTTTCGTACCAGGAAAGACCTATGGCTACACCTTC. Translating it yields CASVCFVPGKTYGYTF. Supplemented by reference TRBV5-4 and TRBJ1-2, the full variable domain reads ETGVTQSPTHLIKTRGQQVTLRCSSQSGHNTVSWYQQALGQGPQFIFQYYREEENGRGNFPPRFSGLQFPNYSSELNVNALELDDSALYLCASVCFVPGKTYGYTFGSGTRLTVV.

There are many counts of this clonotype. The chain couples TRBV6-2 or TRBV6-3 to TRBJ2-7; the D gene is possibly TRBD2 (7 bases). The V and J ends lost 9 bases and 4 bases respectively, with 19 bases between them. CDR1 MNHEY and CDR2 SVGEGT come from the germline V gene. The CDR3 contains 14 residues. The CDR3 DNA follows: TGTGCCAGAACTTCGGGGGGCAAGAGGTACGAGCAGTACTTC. Translated: CARTSGGKRYEQYF.

Comment on this clonotype: A much larger clone differs from this one at a single base, so this may be a read error. The J gene is TRBJ1-5, the V gene TRBV15; no definite D call. Germline lookup yields CDR1 LNHNV and CDR2 YYDKDF (reference sequence). There are 15 residues in the CDR3. V lost 4 bases to trimming and J lost 7 bases, with 17 bases between them. CDR3 sequence: CATSKSVTKEQPQHF. As DNA, the CDR3 is TGTGCCACCAGCAAATCAGTTACAAAGGAGCAGCCCCAGCATTTT.

The rearrangement uses TRBV20-1 and TRBJ2-3; 8 bases map to TRBD2. The length of the CDR3 is 15 residues. V trimming: 6 bases; J trimming: 2 bases; junction bases outside the gene matches: 10. From germline, CDR1 is DFQATT and CDR2 SNEGSKA (reference sequence). CDR3 nucleotides: TGCAGTGCCATTTCAACTAGCGGAACCACAGATACGCAGTATTTT. Translated, it gives CSAISTSGTTDTQYF.

The table lists this clonotype with a count of one. A read error may explain this, as a much larger clone is one base away. The V and J genes are TRBV7-7 and TRBJ1-2; no reliable D call. The V gene's germline CDR1 is SSHAT and CDR2 FNYEAQ (reference sequence). There are 17 residues in the CDR3. As DNA, the CDR3 is TGTGCCGGCAGCAAGTACCCTAAGTGCCGAAAGACCTATGGCTACACCTTC. Translated, it gives CAGSKYPKCRKTYGYTF. Full variable domain (rest looked up from reference TRBV7-7 and TRBJ1-2): GAGVSQSPRYKVTKRGQDVTLRCDPISSHATLYWYQQALGQGPEFLTYFNYEAQPDKSGLPSDRFSAERPEGSISTLTIQRTEQRDSAMYRCAGSKYPKCRKTYGYTFGSGTRLTVV.

A remark on this clonotype: Being one base from a much bigger clone, this may be a read error. CDR3 nucleotides: TGTGCCAGCAGTTACGGGCTAGCGGGAGGAGCCGGGGAGCTGTTTTTT. Residues: CASSYGLAGGAGELFF. The gene calls are TRBV6-6 and TRBJ2-2, with 11 bases matching TRBD2. With 2 bases clipped from V and 6 bases from J, the junction kept 5 bases outside the gene matches. The CDR3 is 16 residues long. Germline assignment: CDR1 MNHNY and CDR2 SVGAGI (reference sequence).

This clonotype was seen at least ten times. The J gene is TRBJ1-2, the V gene TRBV3-1, with TRBD1 matching 8 bases. The ends lost 4 bases at V and 0 bases at J; junction bases unmatched: 4. Germline V gene sequence: CDR1 LGHDT, CDR2 YNNKEL (reference sequence). The CDR3 loop spans 15 amino acids. CDR3 region: CASSRGTGANYGYTF. The CDR3 region has the DNA TGTGCCAGCAGCCGCGGGACAGGAGCTAACTATGGCTACACCTTC.

The V gene is TRBV9, the J gene TRBJ2-5; no clear D gene. The germline CDR1 and CDR2 sequences are SGDLS and YYNGEE. V dropped 2 bases and J dropped 5 bases, with 13 bases sitting between them. The CDR3 consists of 14 residues. In nucleotides, the CDR3 is TGTGCCAGCAGCGTCGCCCCTCGGAGTGAGACCCAGTACTTC. Protein sequence: CASSVAPRSETQYF.

This clonotype was picked up one time. A clone one base away is much larger, so this may be a read error. V is TRBV29-1 and J is TRBJ1-1; D is undetermined. In germline, CDR1 is SQVTM, CDR2 ANQGSEA. The CDR3 spans 13 residues. This chain's CDR3 is CSVLNGLNTEVFF. The CDR3 DNA sequence: TGCAGCGTTCTCAACGGATTGAACACTGAAGTTTTCTTT.

At least ten counts were recorded for this clonotype. V and J are TRBV3-1 and TRBJ2-2; D uncertain. The CDR3 sequence is 18 residues long. Germline-derived CDR1 and CDR2 are LGHDT and YNNKEL (reference sequence). Between the trimmed V and J ends, which lost 5 bases and 5 bases, there was a span of 24 bases. As DNA, the CDR3 is TGTGCCAGCAGCGAGAAGTCTCCCATTTCAGGCTTGACCGGGGAGCTGTTTTTT. Amino acids: CASSEKSPISGLTGELFF.

This clonotype was picked up many times. Here the CDR3 DNA reads TGTGCCAGCAGCGCGATTGGTGGGGAAAAACTGTTTTTT. Encoded protein: CASSAIGGEKLFF. This rearrangement joins TRBV9 to TRBJ1-4, with D uncertain. This CDR3 is 13 amino acids long. V lost 3 bases, J lost 8 bases, and 11 bases lay in between. Germline-derived CDR1 and CDR2 are SGDLS and YYNGEE. The full variable domain, with the rest looked up from reference TRBV9 and TRBJ1-4, is DSGVTQTPKHLITATGQRVTLRCSPRSGDLSVYWYQQSLDQGLQFLIQYYNGEERAKGNILERFSAQQFPDLHSELNLSSLELGDSALYFCASSAIGGEKLFFGSGTQLSVL.

This clonotype appeared many times. The chain has TRBV7-2 and TRBJ1-2; D is unresolved. Germline V gene data show CDR1 as SGHTA and CDR2 as FQGNSA. CDR3 size: 17 residues. V was shortened by 5 bases and J by 4 bases, with 23 bases between the two germline ends. CDR3 DNA sequence: TGTGCCAGCAGCCCTGACCTCAGAGACGGAAAGACCTATGGCTACACCTTC. Its translation: CASSPDLRDGKTYGYTF.

The gene calls are TRBV11-3 and TRBJ1-1, with D hard to call. V lost 1 base and J 10 bases, leaving 16 bases between the germline ends. Germline V gene lookup returns CDR1 SGHNT and CDR2 YENEEA. The CDR3 is made up of 14 amino acids. CDR3 nucleotides: TGTGCCAGCAGCTTAGGCATCGAGGGAGGGAGAGCTTTCTTT. The encoded protein is CASSLGIEGGRAFF. Looking up the rest from reference TRBV11-3 and TRBJ1-1 gives the full variable domain: EAGVVQSPRYKIIEKKQPVAFWCNPISGHNTLYWYLQNLGQGPELLIRYENEEAVDDSQLPKDRFSAERLKGVDSTLKIQPAELGDSAVYLCASSLGIEGGRAFFGQGTRLTVV.

Many counts were recorded for this clonotype. This chain connects TRBV12-5 to TRBJ1-2, with a weak D call TRBD1 (5 bases). The CDR3 length is 17 residues. Germline V gene data show CDR1 as LGHNT and CDR2 as FRNRAP. Trimming cost V 5 bases and J 4 bases, with 23 bases left between them. CDR3 protein: CASGRIRLQGKTYGYTF. The CDR3 DNA reads as TGTGCTAGTGGTCGGATACGTTTGCAGGGAAAGACCTATGGCTACACCTTC. Full variable domain (rest looked up from reference TRBV12-5 and TRBJ1-2): DARVTQTPRHKVTEMGQEVTMRCQPILGHNTVFWYRQTMMQGLELLAYFRNRAPLDDSGMPKDRFSAEMPDATLATLKIQPSEPRDSAVYFCASGRIRLQGKTYGYTFGSGTRLTVV.

In this sample, this clonotype turned up many times. The chain carries TRBV3-1 and TRBJ2-2; TRBD1 is a possible D gene (6 bases). The CDR3 is 14 amino acids. Germline-derived CDR1 and CDR2 are LGHDT and YNNKEL (reference sequence). The ends were cut back, 1 base at V and 13 bases at J, with 16 bases in the middle. This CDR3 reads CASSQAAGAGRLFF. CDR3 coding DNA: TGTGCCAGCAGCCAAGCGGCAGGGGCCGGCCGGCTGTTTTTT. Complete variable domain (other parts from reference TRBV3-1 and TRBJ2-2): DTAVSQTPKYLVTQMGNDKSIKCEQNLGHDTMYWYKQDSKKFLKIMFSYNNKELIINETVPNRFSPKSPDKAHLNLHINSLELGDSAVYFCASSQAAGAGRLFFGEGSRLTVL.